The entry that follows covers one TCR beta chain sequence. The antigen it recognizes is unknown. Base qualities are not provided; no much larger clone lies one nucleotide away. Collaborating institutions collected whole blood in K2EDTA tubes following their own protocols. For TCRbeta analysis, collaborators shipped samples in one of three forms: frozen whole blood, isolated PBMCs, or DNA extracted from either of those sample types. This record belongs to a study of blood T cell repertoires in COVID-19 (dated by TCRdb to the early 2020s). At the level of the whole study: Samples from collaborators originated in the United States, Italy and Spain and spanned both the acute and convalescent phases of COVID-19. The material from the prospective study consisted of cDNA or gDNA derived from T cells, B-cell-depleted T cells, or PBMCs. Deeply sampled blood TCRbeta repertoires from subjects exposed to, actively infected with, or recovered from COVID-19 were included in the dataset. The repertoires were released in a freely available public database meant as a resource for research on the immune response to SARS-CoV-2. Samples were obtained from the ongoing ImmuneRACE study (first 160 participants) and from 1,200 or so subjects provided by 6 global collaborators. A de-identified subject ID, COVID-19 status, age in years and sex were almost always included in the sample metadata. Where available, HLA class I and class II types were taken from metadata supplied by the sample provider and were not determined by assay-based typing.

The CDR3 holds 14 amino acids from the cysteine to the phenylalanine. Only CDR3 DNA is held: 42 bases, read in frame from base 1. The germline V gene yields KGHSH for CDR1 and LQKENI for CDR2. Deletion took 2 bases off V and 3 bases off J, with a span of 10 bases between the germline ends. The research as a whole found: How much clinical and demographic metadata was included differed by source and by participant, and the metadata was provided uncurated.

The immunoSEQ Assay, a bias-controlled multiplex PCR, was used to amplify TCRbeta CDR3 regions from genomic DNA. Turning to the authors' computational methods: Within the assay, amplification of reference gene primers was used to estimate how many nucleated cells each sample contained. To quantify the absolute abundance of each unique TCRbeta CDR3 rearrangement, sequence reads were collapsed and filtered. For each sample, productive Simpson clonality was calculated by taking the square root of Simpson's diversity index across productive rearrangements. Imported from immuneACCESS, the table was reduced by TCRdb to in-frame sequences with V and J called. These copies leave out some clones; in studies compared against another copy, an unresolved V gene accounts for under half, and the cause of the remainder is not known. D and trimming come from the DNA, and the V and J calls and clone size come from that table. This sample holds fewer than 150,000 clones; less than 85% were observed only once. The top ten constitute about 6.4% of the sample.

The specimen was peripheral blood. This sequence was found in a human donor in a cohort sampled during active COVID-19. The sequence links TRBV18 to TRBJ2-5; TRBD2 is possibly the D segment (6 matching bases). The DNA is TGTGCCAGCTCACCAGGGACTTTCAAAGAGACCCAGTACTTC. Translated, it reads CASSPGTFKETQYF.